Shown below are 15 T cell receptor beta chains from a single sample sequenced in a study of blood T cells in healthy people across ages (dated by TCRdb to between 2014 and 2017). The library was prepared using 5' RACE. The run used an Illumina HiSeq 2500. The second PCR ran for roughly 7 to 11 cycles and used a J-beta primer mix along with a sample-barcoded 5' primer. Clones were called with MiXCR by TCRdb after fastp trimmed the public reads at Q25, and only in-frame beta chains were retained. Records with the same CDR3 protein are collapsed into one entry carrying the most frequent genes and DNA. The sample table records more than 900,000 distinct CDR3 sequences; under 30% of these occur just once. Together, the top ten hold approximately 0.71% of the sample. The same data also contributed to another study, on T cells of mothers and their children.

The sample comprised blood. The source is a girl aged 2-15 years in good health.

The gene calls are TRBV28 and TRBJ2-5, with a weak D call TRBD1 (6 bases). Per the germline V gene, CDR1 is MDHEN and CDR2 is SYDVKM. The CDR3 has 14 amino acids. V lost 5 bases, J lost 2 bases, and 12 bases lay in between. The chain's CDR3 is CASSRTATQETQYF. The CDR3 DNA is TGTGCCAGCAGTCGGACAGCCACGCAAGAGACCCAGTACTTC.

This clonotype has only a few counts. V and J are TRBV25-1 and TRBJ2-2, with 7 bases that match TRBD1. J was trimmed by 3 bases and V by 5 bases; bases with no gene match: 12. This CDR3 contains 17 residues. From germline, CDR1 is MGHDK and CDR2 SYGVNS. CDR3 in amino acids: CASSLWGTVAHTGELFF. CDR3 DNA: TGTGCCAGCAGTCTCTGGGGGACAGTAGCGCACACCGGGGAGCTGTTTTTT. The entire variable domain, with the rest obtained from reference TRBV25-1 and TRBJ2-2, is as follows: EADIYQTPRYLVIGTGKKITLECSQTMGHDKMYWYQQDPGMELHLIHYSYGVNSTEKGDLSSESTVSRIRTEHFPLTLESARPSHTSQYLCASSLWGTVAHTGELFFGEGSRLTVL.

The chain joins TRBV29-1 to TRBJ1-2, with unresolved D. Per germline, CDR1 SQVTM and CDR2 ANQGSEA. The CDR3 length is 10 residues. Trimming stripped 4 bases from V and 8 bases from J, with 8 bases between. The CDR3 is CSVGTSGYTF. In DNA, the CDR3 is TGCAGCGTTGGGACGTCAGGCTACACCTTC.

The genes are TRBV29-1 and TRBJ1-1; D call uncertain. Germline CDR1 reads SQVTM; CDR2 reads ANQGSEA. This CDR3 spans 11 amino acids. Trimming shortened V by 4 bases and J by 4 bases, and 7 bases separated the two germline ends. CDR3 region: CSVVIGTEAFF. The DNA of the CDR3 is TGCAGCGTTGTTATAGGCACTGAAGCTTTCTTT.

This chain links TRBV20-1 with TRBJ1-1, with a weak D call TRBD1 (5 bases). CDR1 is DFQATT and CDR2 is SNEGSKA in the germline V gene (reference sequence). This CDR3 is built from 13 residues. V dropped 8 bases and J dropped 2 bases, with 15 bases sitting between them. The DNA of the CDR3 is TGCAGTACCAGACAGAACTTAAACACTGAAGCTTTCTTT. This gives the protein CSTRQNLNTEAFF.

DNA of the CDR3: TGCAGTGCTAGGAGGAGGGAGACCTACGAGCAGTACTTC. Translated, it gives CSARRRETYEQYF. This rearrangement joins TRBV20-1 to TRBJ2-7; perhaps TRBD2 as D (6 bases). Trimming stripped 3 bases from V and 2 bases from J, with 11 bases between. CDR1 DFQATT and CDR2 SNEGSKA come from the germline V gene (reference sequence). The CDR3 covers 13 residues.

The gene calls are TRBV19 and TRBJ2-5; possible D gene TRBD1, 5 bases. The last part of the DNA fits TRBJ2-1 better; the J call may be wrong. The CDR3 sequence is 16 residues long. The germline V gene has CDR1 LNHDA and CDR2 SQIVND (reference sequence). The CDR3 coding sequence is TGTGCCAGTAGTATAGGGGGCGGCGCTGCTTCTTTTGAGCAGTTCTTC. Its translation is CASSIGGGAASFEQFF.

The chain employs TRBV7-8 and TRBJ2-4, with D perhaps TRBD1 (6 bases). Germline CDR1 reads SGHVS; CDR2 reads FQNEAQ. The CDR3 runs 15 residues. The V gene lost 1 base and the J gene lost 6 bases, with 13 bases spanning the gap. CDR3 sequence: CASSLGLKDRNIQYF. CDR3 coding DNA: TGTGCCAGCAGCTTAGGCCTGAAGGACAGAAACATTCAGTACTTC.

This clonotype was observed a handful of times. For the CDR3, the DNA is TGTGCCAGCAAAGACTATGGCTCACCCCTCCACTTT. Its translation is CASKDYGSPLHF. The chain has TRBV6-2 or TRBV6-3 and TRBJ1-6; D remains unclear. This CDR3 is built from 12 residues. Germline V CDR1 and CDR2: MNHEY, SVGEGT. The V gene lost 7 bases and the J gene lost 10 bases, with 11 bases spanning the gap.

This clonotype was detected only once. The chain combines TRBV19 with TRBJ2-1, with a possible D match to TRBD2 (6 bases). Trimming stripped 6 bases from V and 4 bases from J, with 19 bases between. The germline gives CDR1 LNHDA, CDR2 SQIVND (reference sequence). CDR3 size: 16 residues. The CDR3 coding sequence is TGTGCCAGTAGCCCCCCCCTAGCGTTTCAGTACAATGAGCAGTTCTTC. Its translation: CASSPPLAFQYNEQFF.

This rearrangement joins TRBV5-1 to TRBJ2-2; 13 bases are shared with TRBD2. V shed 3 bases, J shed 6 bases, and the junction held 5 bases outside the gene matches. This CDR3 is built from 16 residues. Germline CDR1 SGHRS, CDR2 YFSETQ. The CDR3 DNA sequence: TGCGCCAGCAGCTGGAGACTAGCGGGAGGTTCCGGGGAGCTGTTTTTT. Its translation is CASSWRLAGGSGELFF.

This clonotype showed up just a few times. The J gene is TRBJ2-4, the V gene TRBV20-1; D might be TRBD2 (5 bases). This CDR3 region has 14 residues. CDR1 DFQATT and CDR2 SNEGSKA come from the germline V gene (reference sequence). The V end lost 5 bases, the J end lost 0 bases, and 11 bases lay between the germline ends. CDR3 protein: CSARAGIAKNIQYF. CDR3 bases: TGCAGTGCTCGAGCCGGGATAGCCAAAAACATTCAGTACTTC.

The CDR3, as DNA: TGTGCCAGCAGCGCAATGGGGGGGGAAGCTAACTATGGCTACACCTTC. Amino acids: CASSAMGGEANYGYTF. The chain joins TRBV7-3 to TRBJ1-2; D is perhaps TRBD1 (5 bases). The CDR3 has 16 amino acids. Trimming took off 5 bases at V and 0 bases at J, with 16 bases between the two ends. Germline CDR1 reads SGHTA; CDR2 reads FQGTGA.

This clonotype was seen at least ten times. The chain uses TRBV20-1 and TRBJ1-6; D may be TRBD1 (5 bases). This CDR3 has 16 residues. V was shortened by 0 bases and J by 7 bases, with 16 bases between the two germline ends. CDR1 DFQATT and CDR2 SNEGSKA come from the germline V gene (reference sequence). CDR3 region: CSARDLASGENSPLHF. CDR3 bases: TGCAGTGCTAGAGATTTAGCGTCGGGGGAGAATTCACCCCTCCACTTT.

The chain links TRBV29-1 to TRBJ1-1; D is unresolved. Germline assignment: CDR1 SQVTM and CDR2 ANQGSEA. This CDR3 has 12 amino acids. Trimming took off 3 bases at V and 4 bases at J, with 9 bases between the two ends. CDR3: CSVEAVGTEAFF. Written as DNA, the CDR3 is TGCAGCGTTGAGGCGGTTGGCACTGAAGCTTTCTTT. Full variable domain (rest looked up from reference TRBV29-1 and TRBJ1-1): SAVISQKPSRDICQRGTSLTIQCQVDSQVTMMFWYRQQPGQSLTLIATANQGSEATYESGFVIDKFPISRPNLTFSTLTVSNMSPEDSSIYLCSVEAVGTEAFFGQGTRLTVV.